A single sample gave rise to the 9 T cell receptor beta chains below, sequenced in a study of control samples from healthy donors and cancer patients (dated by TCRdb to the early 2020s). The library was built by means of the immunoSEQ multiplex PCR assay. TCRdb carries this immuneACCESS record with in-frame sequences only. Its versions omit some clonotypes, under half of them owing to an unresolved V gene in the studies checked, with the rest unexplained. Recorded for this sample are about 170,000 clones; 90% to 95% of them occurred a single time. The biggest ten clones account for around 1.3% of the sample. The source material was blood. These receptor sequences come from a woman under 30 in good health.

The J gene is TRBJ1-1, the V gene TRBV2; D is uncertain. The CDR3 has 13 amino acids. The germline gives CDR1 SNHLY, CDR2 FYNNEI. The V and J ends lost 7 bases and 0 bases respectively, with 9 bases between them. The CDR3 bases are TGTGCCAGCACAGACGGGATGAACACTGAAGCTTTCTTT. Its protein is CASTDGMNTEAFF.

The count of this clone is one. As DNA, the CDR3 is TGCACCAGCAGCCAAGAGCCTTCCCAAGAGACCCAGTACTTC. As protein: CTSSQEPSQETQYF. J is TRBJ2-5 and V is TRBV1. TRBV1 is designated a pseudogene. The CDR3 loop spans 14 amino acids.

The rearrangement uses TRBV7-2 and TRBJ1-2, with 7 bases fitting TRBD1. V trimming: 5 bases; J trimming: 4 bases; junction bases outside the gene matches: 7. The CDR3 has 14 residues. Germline V lookup: CDR1 SGHTA, CDR2 FQGNSA. CDR3 loop: CASSPGQFFYGYTF. The CDR3 nucleotides read TGTGCCAGCAGCCCGGGACAGTTTTTCTATGGCTACACCTTC.

The chain recombines TRBV27 with TRBJ2-2; possibly TRBD1 for D (5 bases). Germline V gives CDR1 MNHEY, CDR2 SMNVEV (reference sequence). V lost 6 bases and J lost 3, with 23 bases in between. CDR3 length: 18 residues. The CDR3 sequence: CASSRIKIRDEDTGELFF. DNA of the CDR3: TGTGCCAGCAGCCGGATAAAGATCAGGGATGAGGACACCGGGGAGCTGTTTTTT.

As DNA, the CDR3 is TGTGCCAGCTCACCACCGAACAGGGCGAGGAAACATGAGCAGTTCTTC. Encoded protein: CASSPPNRARKHEQFF. The chain recombines TRBV18 with TRBJ2-1; D possibly corresponds to TRBD1 (6 bases). CDR1 is KGHSH, CDR2 LQKENI, per germline. The V end was cut by 0 bases, the J end by 8 bases, with 17 bases between. The CDR3 spans 16 residues.

This rearrangement joins TRBV19 to TRBJ2-3; tentative D call: TRBD1 (5 bases). Germline loops: CDR1 LNHDA, CDR2 SQIVND (reference sequence). Deletions cut 6 bases from V and 0 bases from J, with 10 bases between. CDR3 length: 14 amino acids. CDR3 nucleotide sequence: TGTGCCAGTAGATCGACAGCTAGCACAGATACGCAGTATTTT. As protein: CASRSTASTDTQYF.

This sequence joins TRBV7-9 and TRBJ1-2; D is perhaps TRBD1 (5 bases). The germline V gene has CDR1 SEHNR and CDR2 FQNEAQ (reference sequence). V was shortened by 3 bases and J by 4 bases, with 12 bases between the two germline ends. This CDR3 is 14 amino acids long. CDR3 protein: CASSLRGPPYGYTF. The CDR3 region has the DNA TGTGCCAGCAGCTTGAGGGGCCCCCCCTATGGCTACACCTTC.

This sequence joins TRBV6-1 and TRBJ2-7, with D unresolved. V shed 2 bases and J shed 11 bases, with 19 bases lying between them. The CDR3 covers 14 residues. The germline gives CDR1 MNHNS, CDR2 SASEGT. CDR3 sequence reads: CASSEWVRQPMEYF. The CDR3 DNA reads TGTGCCAGCAGTGAATGGGTAAGGCAGCCAATGGAGTACTTC.

This chain links TRBV7-3 with TRBJ1-2, with D possibly TRBD1 on 6 matching bases. Germline CDR1 reads SGHTA; CDR2 reads FQGTGA. V gave up 4 bases and J gave up 2 bases, with 8 bases separating them. The CDR3 sequence is 13 residues long. As DNA, the CDR3 is TGTGCCAGCAGCTCAGGGGAGAACTATGGCTACACCTTC. Its translation: CASSSGENYGYTF. The variable domain in full, with the rest retrieved from reference TRBV7-3 and TRBJ1-2, is GAGVSQTPSNKVTEKGKYVELRCDPISGHTALYWYRQSLGQGPEFLIYFQGTGAADDSGLPNDRFFAVRPEGSVSTLKIQRTERGDSAVYLCASSSGENYGYTFGSGTRLTVV.